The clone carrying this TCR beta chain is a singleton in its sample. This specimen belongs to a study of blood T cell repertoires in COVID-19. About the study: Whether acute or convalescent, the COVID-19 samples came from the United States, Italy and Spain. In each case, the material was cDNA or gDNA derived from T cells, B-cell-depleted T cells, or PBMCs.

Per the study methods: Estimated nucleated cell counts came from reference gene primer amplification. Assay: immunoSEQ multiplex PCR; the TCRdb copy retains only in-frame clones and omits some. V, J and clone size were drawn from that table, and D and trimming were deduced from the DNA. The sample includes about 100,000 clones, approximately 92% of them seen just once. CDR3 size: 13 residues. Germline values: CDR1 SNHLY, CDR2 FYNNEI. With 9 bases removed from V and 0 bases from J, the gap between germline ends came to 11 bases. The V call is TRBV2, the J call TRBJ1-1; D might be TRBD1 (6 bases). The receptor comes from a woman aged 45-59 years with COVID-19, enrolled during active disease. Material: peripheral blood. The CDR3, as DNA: TGTGCCAGAAGCTACAGGGTGAACACTGAAGCTTTCTTT. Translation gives CARSYRVNTEAFF.